These 18 T cell receptor beta chains came from one sample sequenced in a study of blood T cell repertoires in COVID-19. Assay: immunoSEQ multiplex PCR; the TCRdb copy retains only in-frame clones and omits some. In the table there are about 90,000 clones, roughly 92% of which are singletons. Sequences were obtained from peripheral blood. The receptors were sampled from a woman in her sixties with active COVID-19.

This chain links TRBV7-2 with TRBJ2-1, with 11 bases identical to TRBD2. The CDR3 has 15 amino acids. Trimming at V came to 3 bases and at J to 7 bases, leaving 5 bases not matched to a gene. Per germline, CDR1 SGHTA and CDR2 FQGNSA. This chain's CDR3 is CASSFSGRAGNEQFF. The CDR3 bases are TGTGCCAGCAGCTTTAGCGGGAGGGCCGGGAATGAGCAGTTCTTC.

The rearrangement uses TRBV27 and TRBJ2-3, with 12 bases that match TRBD2. There are 15 residues in the CDR3. The junction had 1 base not matched to a gene; V was cut back by 3 bases and J by 3 bases. In germline, CDR1 is MNHEY, CDR2 SMNVEV (reference sequence). In nucleotides, the CDR3 is TGTGCCAGCAGTTTCGGACTAGCGGGGACAGATACGCAGTATTTT. This gives the protein CASSFGLAGTDTQYF.

This rearrangement joins TRBV6-6 to TRBJ2-3; D unclear. V dropped 1 base and J dropped 6 bases, with 14 bases sitting between them. The CDR3 contains 15 residues. CDR1 is MNHNY, CDR2 SVGAGI, per germline (reference sequence). CDR3 bases: TGTGCCAGCAGTTACTTCTCGCGGATAGAGGATACGCAGTATTTT. Translated, it gives CASSYFSRIEDTQYF.

The rearrangement uses TRBV28 and TRBJ2-4; TRBD2 agrees at 7 bases. V was pared by 5 bases and J by 1 base, with 14 bases of the junction left unmatched. Germline V gene data show CDR1 as MDHEN and CDR2 as SYDVKM. This CDR3 is built from 18 residues. The CDR3 DNA follows: TGTGCCAGCAGTCCAGCGGGAACTACCCTTCAGGCCAAAAACATTCAGTACTTC. Its protein is CASSPAGTTLQAKNIQYF.

The chain joins TRBV5-1 to TRBJ2-7; 11 nucleotides match TRBD1. The ends lost 2 bases at V and 2 bases at J; junction bases unmatched: 3. Per germline, CDR1 SGHRS and CDR2 YFSETQ. There are 15 residues in the CDR3. CDR3 sequence (DNA): TGCGCCAGCAGCTTTGGACAGGGGGCTACCTACGAGCAGTACTTC. It translates to CASSFGQGATYEQYF.

This chain joins TRBV28 and TRBJ1-6; TRBD1 is a possible D gene (6 bases). Germline values: CDR1 MDHEN, CDR2 SYDVKM. The CDR3 loop spans 17 amino acids. The V end was cut by 1 base, the J end by 5 bases, with 15 bases between. CDR3 sequence reads: CASSLFAKGGNNSPLHF. Written as DNA, the CDR3 is TGTGCCAGCAGTTTATTTGCCAAAGGGGGAAATAATTCACCCCTCCACTTT.

The DNA of the CDR3 is TGTGCCAGCAGCCCGACCCTGGGGGCGGAGACCCAGTACTTC. It specifies CASSPTLGAETQYF. This chain joins TRBV7-2 and TRBJ2-5, with D possibly matching TRBD1 (6 bases). This CDR3 is 14 amino acids long. Germline values: CDR1 SGHTA, CDR2 FQGNSA. V was clipped by 5 bases and J by 5 bases, with 15 bases between them.

The CDR3 loop reads CAWSVSGTNEKLFF. CDR3 bases: TGTGCCTGGAGTGTTAGCGGGACGAATGAAAAACTGTTTTTT. The chain couples TRBV30 to TRBJ1-4; perhaps TRBD1 as D (5 bases). There are 14 residues in the CDR3. Per the germline V gene, CDR1 is GTSNPN and CDR2 is SVGIG (reference sequence). V lost 0 bases, J lost 5 bases, and 10 bases lay in between.

The chain carries TRBV4-3 and TRBJ2-3; 7 bases align to TRBD1. The length of the CDR3 is 18 residues. V lost 0 bases to trimming and J lost 2 bases; unmatched junction nucleotides: 11. Germline V lookup: CDR1 LGHNA, CDR2 YSLEER. The CDR3 DNA reads TGCGCCAGCAGCCAAGAAAAGTATCGACAGGGCCACACAGATACGCAGTATTTT. It yields the protein CASSQEKYRQGHTDTQYF.

The rearrangement links TRBV7-8 to TRBJ2-7, with a weak D call TRBD1 (6 bases). V lost 2 bases and J 2 bases, leaving 13 bases between the germline ends. The germline CDR1 and CDR2 sequences are SGHVS and FQNEAQ. This CDR3 spans 15 amino acids. CDR3 bases: TGTGCCAGCAGCTTAACATGGCAGGGGCCCTACGAGCAGTACTTC. It translates to CASSLTWQGPYEQYF.

The chain employs TRBV19 and TRBJ1-1, with D hard to call. Germline CDR1 reads LNHDA; CDR2 reads SQIVND (reference sequence). This CDR3 contains 14 residues. Trimming removed 7 bases from V and 4 bases from J, with 16 bases in between. This CDR3 reads CASTEAAGSTEAFF. Written as DNA, the CDR3 is TGTGCCAGTACAGAAGCAGCGGGTAGCACTGAAGCTTTCTTT. The entire variable domain, with the rest obtained from reference TRBV19 and TRBJ1-1, is as follows: DGGITQSPKYLFRKEGQNVTLSCEQNLNHDAMYWYRQDPGQGLRLIYYSQIVNDFQKGDIAEGYSVSREKKESFPLTVTSAQKNPTAFYLCASTEAAGSTEAFFGQGTRLTVV.

This chain links TRBV27 with TRBJ2-3, with D perhaps TRBD2 (6 bases). The V end lost 5 bases, the J end lost 8 bases, and 20 bases lay between the germline ends. Germline-derived CDR1 and CDR2 are MNHEY and SMNVEV (reference sequence). The CDR3 is made up of 15 amino acids. For the CDR3, the DNA is TGTGCCAGCAGTCTCAACCTCGGGACTGGAGGTACGCAGTATTTT. This translates into CASSLNLGTGGTQYF.

This clone showed up just once. The chain combines TRBV5-5 with TRBJ1-4, with D possibly being TRBD1 (6 bases). V lost 3 bases to trimming and J lost 3 bases, with 12 bases between them. Germline V gives CDR1 SGHKS, CDR2 YYEKEE (reference sequence). This CDR3 comprises 15 residues. The CDR3: CASSSLGAANEKLFF. The CDR3 DNA reads TGTGCCAGCAGCTCTTTGGGGGCGGCTAATGAAAAACTGTTTTTT.

The chain recombines TRBV4-3 with TRBJ2-5, with 12 bases lining up with TRBD2. The CDR3 sequence is 17 residues long. Germline CDR1 and CDR2: LGHNA and YSLEER. J lost 5 bases, V lost 4 bases, and 11 bases had no gene match. CDR3 loop: CASSPGERLAGVETQYF. Written as DNA, the CDR3 is TGCGCCAGCAGCCCAGGGGAAAGACTAGCGGGGGTTGAGACCCAGTACTTC.

The chain has TRBV11-3 and TRBJ2-1; TRBD2 aligns across 11 bases. The V gene end was trimmed by 2 bases and the J gene end by 8 bases; junction bases not matched to a gene: 8. This CDR3 is 16 amino acids long. Germline loops: CDR1 SGHNT, CDR2 YENEEA. The CDR3 reads CASSLTGLAASDEQFF. CDR3 DNA sequence: TGTGCCAGCAGCTTAACGGGACTAGCGGCGTCAGATGAGCAGTTCTTC. The complete variable domain, with remaining parts taken from reference TRBV11-3 and TRBJ2-1, reads EAGVVQSPRYKIIEKKQPVAFWCNPISGHNTLYWYLQNLGQGPELLIRYENEEAVDDSQLPKDRFSAERLKGVDSTLKIQPAELGDSAVYLCASSLTGLAASDEQFFGPGTRLTVL.

This clone was recorded only once. The J gene is TRBJ1-2, the V gene TRBV18; D might be TRBD1 (6 bases). Germline CDR1 and CDR2: KGHSH and LQKENI. V lost 6 bases to trimming and J lost 4 bases, with 15 bases between them. The CDR3 length is 14 residues. The CDR3 DNA sequence: TGTGCCAGCTCCAACCCAGGGGAAACCTATGGCTACACCTTC. This sequence encodes CASSNPGETYGYTF.

The chain recombines TRBV15 with TRBJ2-7; perhaps TRBD2 as D (6 bases). The V end lost 3 bases, the J end lost 7 bases, and 16 bases lay between the germline ends. The CDR3 runs 14 residues. The germline V gene encodes CDR1 LNHNV and CDR2 YYDKDF (reference sequence). Here the CDR3 DNA reads TGTGCCACCAGCAGGCCGGGACTCGTCTCTGAGCAGTACTTC. This encodes CATSRPGLVSEQYF.

The chain joins TRBV3-1 (or the pseudogene TRBV3-2) to TRBJ2-1; 11 bases are a match to TRBD2. V lost 4 bases, J lost 0 bases, and 11 bases stayed unmatched. The CDR3 covers 19 residues. Germline lookup yields CDR1 LGHDT and CDR2 YNNKEL (reference sequence). The CDR3: CASSPSLAGGRSSYNEQFF. CDR3 in DNA: TGTGCCAGCAGCCCCTCTTTAGCGGGGGGGAGGTCCTCCTACAATGAGCAGTTCTTC.